Listed below are T cell receptor beta chains from one sample, sequenced in a study of CXCR3-negative and CXCR3-positive naive CD8 T cells. For each CDR3 protein, TCRdb gives one entry from its re-call of the 5' RACE reads, without DNA. This repertoire comprises approximately 88,000 distinct CDR3 sequences; its ten largest clones make up 1.7%. Sequencing used naive CXCR3- CD8+ T cells from blood. Receptor source: a human donor in good health. Some clones in this sample may be carry-over from other donors' samples. Each CDR3 is given with its conserved first and last residue. Fields, in order: V gene, J gene, CDR3 protein.

TRBV29-1,TRBJ2-3,CSVDIRVGDTQYF
TRBV5-1,TRBJ2-1,CASSLTPSSYNEQFF
TRBV28,TRBJ2-7,CASSQGQQPYEQYF
TRBV6-1,TRBJ2-1,CASSEHDRYNEQFF
TRBV27,TRBJ2-2,CASSLGGANTGELFF
TRBV7-9,TRBJ2-7,CASSFRPHEQYF
TRBV4-3,TRBJ2-7,CASSQDRGSAYEQYF
TRBV5-4,TRBJ2-3,CASSSGRNSDTQYF
TRBV14,TRBJ2-5,CASSQGTQETQYF
TRBV20-1,TRBJ1-2,CSARSDPPYGYTF
TRBV2,TRBJ1-1,CASSDAGEAFF
TRBV7-9,TRBJ2-7,CASSLGGISYEQYF
TRBV7-2,TRBJ1-5,CASSLASGTGQPQHF
TRBV12-3/TRBV12-4,TRBJ1-1,CASSPGFTEAFF
TRBV7-8,TRBJ2-4,CASSLGADSLAKNIQYF
TRBV29-1,TRBJ2-1,CSVETGDSGSWGRDNEQFF
TRBV28,TRBJ2-5,CASSYQGAGGTQYF
TRBV4-3,TRBJ2-1,CASSQDIPGGYNEQFF
TRBV29-1,TRBJ1-1,CSVLGGATEAFF
TRBV27,TRBJ2-1,CASIAYNEQFF
TRBV27,TRBJ2-7,CASSYGTGPYEQYF
TRBV6-4,TRBJ2-1,CASSDWRTPYNEQFF
TRBV2,TRBJ1-1,CASSKGNTEAFF
TRBV29-1,TRBJ1-1,CSATGNTEAFF
TRBV9,TRBJ2-1,CASSGIAGGPSDEQFF
TRBV28,TRBJ2-2,CASDQGAVAGELFF
TRBV27,TRBJ2-7,CASNSVGPSYEQYF
TRBV28,TRBJ2-1,CASSWGLAAYNEQFF
TRBV12-3/TRBV12-4,TRBJ2-1,CASSPSGRFNEQFF
TRBV4-3,TRBJ1-2,CASSPGTVSYGYTF
TRBV29-1,TRBJ2-7,CSVGPRGVGAGEIYEQYF
TRBV10-3,TRBJ2-3,CAIRERSGSRTDTQYF
TRBV29-1,TRBJ2-1,CSAEPGLAGRVYNEQFF
TRBV5-1,TRBJ2-7,CASSTGATWEQYF
TRBV10-2,TRBJ2-1,CASSAGSSYNEQFF
TRBV7-9,TRBJ2-1,CASSFMEVHEQFF
TRBV12-3/TRBV12-4,TRBJ1-2,CASSLERIRYTF
TRBV10-3,TRBJ2-7,CAIMSVTGEPSEQYF
TRBV29-1,TRBJ1-2,CSVEAGTLRGYTF
TRBV12-3/TRBV12-4,TRBJ2-1,CASTPTDSSYNEQFF
TRBV21-1,TRBJ2-1,CASSPGGGARRNEQFF
TRBV12-3/TRBV12-4,TRBJ2-7,CASSPEGGNFYEQYF
TRBV20-1,TRBJ2-1,CSANPTDRSYNEQFF
TRBV29-1,TRBJ1-2,CSVEGAGGYYGYTF
TRBV12-3/TRBV12-4,TRBJ1-1,CAIRVLLTRGTEAFF
TRBV28,TRBJ1-1,CASSNLMNTEAFF
TRBV7-2,TRBJ1-2,CASSLGRQNYGYTF
TRBV7-8,TRBJ2-7,CASSLEYEQYF